Described below is a single T cell receptor (beta chain) sequence and its context. J was trimmed by 3 bases and V by 5 bases; bases with no gene match: 9. CDR3 length equals 15 residues. Germline lookup yields CDR1 SGHAT and CDR2 FQNNGV. This entry belongs to a study of post-analysis software for immune sequencing data. The TCR beta cDNA libraries contained unique molecular identifiers. TCRdb recomputed calls from the PCR reads with MiXCR, one row per CDR3 protein. The profile shows under 200,000 distinct CDR3 sequences, about 37% of them singletons. The receptor was isolated from a girl under 18 with multiple sclerosis. The material sequenced was blood, taken after autologous hematopoietic stem cell transplantation. The rearrangement joins TRBV11-2 to TRBJ2-7, with 8 bases matching TRBD1. CDR3 region: CASSQLRGRGYEQYF. The CDR3 DNA is TGTGCCAGCAGCCAACTCAGGGGGCGCGGCTACGAGCAGTACTTC. Supplemented by reference TRBV11-2 and TRBJ2-7, the full variable domain reads EAGVAQSPRYKIIEKRQSVAFWCNPISGHATLYWYQQILGQGPKLLIQFQNNGVVDDSQLPKDRFSAERLKGVDSTLKIQPAKLEDSAVYLCASSQLRGRGYEQYFGPGTRLTVT.